The subject of this entry is one T cell receptor (beta chain). As yet, its antigen is unknown. This entry comes from a study of blood T cells in healthy people across ages. Study-wide findings and caveats: The donors' CMV status was not determined, possibly confounding changes in expanded clonotypes.

The CDR3 sequence is 14 residues long. The germline gives CDR1 DFQATT, CDR2 SNEGSKA (reference sequence). V trimming: 1 base; J trimming: 7 bases; junction bases outside the gene matches: 6. The use of a sample-barcoded 5' primer and a J-beta primer mix characterized a second PCR of about 7 to 12 cycles. TCRdb fed the 5' RACE reads into MiXCR, producing one record per CDR3 protein. The table shows more than 1.4 million distinct CDR3 sequences, with 42% occurring only once. The TCR sequence derives from a woman under 30 in good health. The sequenced sample was blood. The chain uses TRBV20-1 and TRBJ2-2, with TRBD2 identical over 7 bases. The CDR3 DNA follows: TGCAGTGCTAGAGTCGCTAGCGGAAGCGGGGAGCTGTTTTTT. This encodes CSARVASGSGELFF.